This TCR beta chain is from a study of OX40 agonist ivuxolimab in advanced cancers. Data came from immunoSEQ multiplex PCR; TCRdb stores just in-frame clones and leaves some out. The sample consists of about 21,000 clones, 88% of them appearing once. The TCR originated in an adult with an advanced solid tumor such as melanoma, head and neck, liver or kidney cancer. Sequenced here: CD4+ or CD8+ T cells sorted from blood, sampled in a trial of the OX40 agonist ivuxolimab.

CDR3: CASSQLLAGVGETQYF. The CDR3, as DNA: TGCGCCAGCAGCCAATTACTAGCGGGAGTAGGAGAGACCCAGTACTTC. The rearrangement joins TRBV4-1 to TRBJ2-5; 11 nucleotides agree with TRBD2. The V segment lost 2 bases and the J segment 4 bases; nucleotides outside the gene matches: 6. This CDR3 region has 16 residues. Per germline, CDR1 MGHRA and CDR2 YSYEKL.